This TCR beta chain derives from a study of response to subunit inactivated influenza vaccine. Broader study findings: The authors suggested that few new T cells are recruited per seasonal influenza vaccination.

This CDR3 contains 13 residues. Germline-derived CDR1 and CDR2 are DFQATT and SNEGSKA (reference sequence). The V end was cut by 6 bases, the J end by 4 bases, with 13 bases between. TCRdb redid the calling of the RT-PCR reads with MiXCR, one entry per CDR3 protein. The sample has approximately 730,000 distinct CDR3 sequences; approximately 15% are singletons. This clonotype was detected ten times or more. What it binds is unknown. The chain recombines TRBV20-1 with TRBJ1-5; tentatively, D is TRBD1 (6 bases). This material consisted of PBMCs from blood, taken 14 to 15 days before vaccination. This receptor was obtained from a man aged 50 or older who received an inactivated influenza vaccine. CDR3 residues: CSAPRGGNQPQHF. CDR3 DNA: TGCAGTGCCCCGAGGGGGGGAAATCAGCCCCAGCATTTT.